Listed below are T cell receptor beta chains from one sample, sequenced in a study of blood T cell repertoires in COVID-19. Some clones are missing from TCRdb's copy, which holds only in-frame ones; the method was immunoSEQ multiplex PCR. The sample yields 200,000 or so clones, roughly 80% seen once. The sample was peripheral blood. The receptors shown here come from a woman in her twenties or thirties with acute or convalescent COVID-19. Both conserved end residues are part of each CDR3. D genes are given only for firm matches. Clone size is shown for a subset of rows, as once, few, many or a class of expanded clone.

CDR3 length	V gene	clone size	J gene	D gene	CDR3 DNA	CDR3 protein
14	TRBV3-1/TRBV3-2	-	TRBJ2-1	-	TGTGCCAGCAGCCAAGATAGCCGCGGTAGTGAGCAGTTCTTC	CASSQDSRGSEQFF
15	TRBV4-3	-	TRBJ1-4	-	TGCGCCAGCAGCCAAGACTCGGGGGGCGGAGAAAAACTGTTTTTT	CASSQDSGGGEKLFF
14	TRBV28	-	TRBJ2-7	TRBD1	TGTGCCAGCAGTCGGACAGGGTTGCTATACGAGCAGTACTTC	CASSRTGLLYEQYF
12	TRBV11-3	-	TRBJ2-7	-	TGTGCCAGCAGCTCCCTGCCCGGCGAGCAGTACTTC	CASSSLPGEQYF
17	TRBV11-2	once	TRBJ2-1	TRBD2	TGTGCCAGCAGCTTAGTGACTAGCACTGCTTTGTACAATGAGCAGTTCTTC	CASSLVTSTALYNEQFF
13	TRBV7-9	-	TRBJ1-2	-	TGTGCCAGCAGCTTATCTGTTCAGGGGGGCTACACCTTC	CASSLSVQGGYTF
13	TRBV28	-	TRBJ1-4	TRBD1	TGTGCCAGCTACGACAGGGCTCATGAAAAACTGTTTTTT	CASYDRAHEKLFF
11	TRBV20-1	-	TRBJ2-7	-	TGCAGTGCTAGAGCACACCACGAGCAGTACTTC	CSARAHHEQYF
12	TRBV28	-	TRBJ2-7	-	TGTGCCAGCAGTGACAATCCCTGGGAGCAGTACTTC	CASSDNPWEQYF
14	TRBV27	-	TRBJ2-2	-	TGTGCCAGCAGGGAGCCTACCGGGACCGGGGAGCTGTTTTTT	CASREPTGTGELFF
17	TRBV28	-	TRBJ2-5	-	TGTGCCAGCAGTTTATCTCCGTGGGGGACACTGCAAGAGACCCAGTACTTC	CASSLSPWGTLQETQYF
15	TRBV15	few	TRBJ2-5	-	TGTGCCACCAGCAGAGATGGGAGGATCCAAGAGACCCAGTACTTC	CATSRDGRIQETQYF
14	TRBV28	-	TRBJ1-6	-	TGTGCCAGCAGACAGCCCGCGCAAAATTCACCCCTCCACTTT	CASRQPAQNSPLHF
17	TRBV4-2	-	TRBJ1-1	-	TGTGCCAGCAGCCCAGAGAAGGCAGGTTACAAGAACACTGAAGCTTTCTTT	CASSPEKAGYKNTEAFF
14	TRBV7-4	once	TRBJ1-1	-	TGTGCCAGCAGCTACCGGAGGATGAACACTGAAGCTTTCTTT	CASSYRRMNTEAFF
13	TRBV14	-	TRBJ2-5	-	TGTGCCAGCAGCCACGGGGGAACCAGGACCCAGTACTTC	CASSHGGTRTQYF